This T cell receptor (beta chain) came from a study of metastatic and nonmetastatic thyroid tumors (dated by TCRdb to 2018 to 2020). Broadly, across the study: Repertoires were compared across peripheral blood and tumor or nodule tissue samples from malignant and benign thyroid patients. The study at large found these results: In both blood and tumor samples, malignant tumors were reported to have significantly higher TCR beta diversity than benign nodules.

None of the patients had been given any treatment before thyroid surgery. Using T-cell receptor beta sequencing, the researchers looked back retrospectively at clinical samples from patients, gathered between the early 2010s and the late 2010s. The library was made by PCR. The sequencer was an Illumina HiSeq 4000. High-throughput sequencing was used to profile the TCR beta-chain CDR3 region of each patient. Concerning the study's data processing: The researchers built a classifier to tell apart papillary thyroid cancer patients with distant metastasis, based on CDR3 differences among clinicopathological groups. To measure repertoire diversity the researchers used the Shannon index, while the Morisita-Horn index served to gauge how similar the tumor and blood repertoires were. The public reads were quality trimmed at Q25 with fastp and then assembled into clones with MiXCR by TCRdb, keeping productive beta chains. The V and J calls reflect TCRdb's pipeline rather than the authors' work. The table for this sample lists some 2,000 clones; 24% of them were counted only once. The ten largest make up 27% of the sample.

CDR3 length: 13 amino acids, cysteine to phenylalanine. Just the 39-base CDR3 DNA is kept, in frame starting at base 1. Sequences LNHDA (CDR1) and SQIVND (CDR2) are obtained from the germline V gene (reference sequence). Between the V and J ends, shortened by 8 bases and 3 bases respectively, the junction contains 11 bases. Of note for this clone: No cognate antigen has been identified for it. No base quality information exists; no much larger clone differs at one position.

This sequence originates from a male donor with papillary thyroid cancer or a benign thyroid nodule (not recorded which). Some clones in this sample may be carry-over from other donors' samples. Sequences were obtained from adjacent normal tissue. This receptor chain uses TRBV19 and TRBJ2-1; the D gene is perhaps TRBD1 or TRBD2, each of them matching over 5 bases. This receptor has the CDR3 CASARDDYNEQFF. DNA sequence: TGTGCCAGTGCCCGGGACGACTACAATGAGCAGTTCTTC.